Listed here are 28 T cell receptor beta chains from one sample, sequenced in a study of cytomegalovirus exposure and HLA in healthy donors. Primers for the PCR totalled 60 Vbeta and 13 Jbeta. Assay: immunoSEQ multiplex PCR; the TCRdb copy retains only in-frame clones and omits some. The top ten hold approximately 11% of the sample, which has roughly 120,000 clones, 50% to 65% seen once. Material for sequencing was PBMCs. Source of these receptors: a man aged 40-49 years in good health and CMV-seropositive.

This clone was seen more than once but under ten times. Other DNA sequences in this specimen translate into the identical CDR3. V usage is TRBV30 and J usage is TRBJ1-2; TRBD1 agrees at 8 bases. Germline V gene data show CDR1 as GTSNPN and CDR2 as SVGIG (reference sequence). Trimming at V came to 4 bases and at J to 4 bases, leaving 5 bases not matched to a gene. The CDR3 extends over 13 amino acids. In DNA form, the CDR3 reads TGTGCCTGGAACCGGGACAGGCCCTATGGCTACACCTTC. This encodes CAWNRDRPYGYTF.

In this sample, this clone turned up a few times. The genes are TRBV30 and TRBJ2-7; 8 bases are a match to TRBD2. V was pared by 2 bases and J by 4 bases, with 7 bases of the junction left unmatched. The V gene's germline CDR1 is GTSNPN and CDR2 SVGIG (reference sequence). There are 14 residues in the CDR3. The CDR3 coding sequence is TGTGCCTGGAGTCATGCGGGAGGATCGTACGAGCAGTACTTC. Encoded protein: CAWSHAGGSYEQYF.

The chain joins TRBV5-4 to TRBJ2-3; a weak D match, TRBD2 (5 bases). The CDR3 is 15 residues long. The V end lost 7 bases, the J end lost 0 bases, and 15 bases lay between the germline ends. Germline V gene lookup returns CDR1 SGHNT and CDR2 YYREEE (reference sequence). The CDR3 DNA is TGTGCCAGCGGCCCGCGACTAACTAGCACAGATACGCAGTATTTT. Its protein product is CASGPRLTSTDTQYF.

This clone has a handful of counts. The chain links TRBV2 to TRBJ1-2; 10 bases match TRBD1. This CDR3 has 14 amino acids. From germline, CDR1 is SNHLY and CDR2 FYNNEI. V trimming: 6 bases; J trimming: 7 bases; junction bases outside the gene matches: 8. CDR3 DNA: TGTGCCAGCAGGATTGAGACAGGGGGCAGTGGCTACACCTTC. Encoded protein: CASRIETGGSGYTF. The full variable domain, with the rest looked up from reference TRBV2 and TRBJ1-2, is EPEVTQTPSHQVTQMGQEVILRCVPISNHLYFYWYRQILGQKVEFLVSFYNNEISEKSEIFDDQFSVERPDGSNFTLKIRSTKLEDSAMYFCASRIETGGSGYTFGSGTRLTVV.

This clone was detected a few times. Within the sample, other DNA sequences also encode this same CDR3. This rearrangement joins TRBV30 to TRBJ1-5, with D unresolved. Germline V lookup: CDR1 GTSNPN, CDR2 SVGIG (reference sequence). The V end lost 0 bases, the J end lost 0 bases, and 3 bases lay between the germline ends. The CDR3 is made up of 13 amino acids. CDR3 coding DNA: TGTGCCTGGAGTGTCCGTAGCAATCAGCCCCAGCATTTT. This gives the protein CAWSVRSNQPQHF.

This clone was counted a single time. The CDR3 sequence is CASSSRDRGDLGNEKLFF. CDR3 nucleotide sequence: TGTGCCAGCAGCTCCCGGGACAGGGGAGATCTCGGTAATGAAAAACTGTTTTTT. The chain recombines TRBV5-5 with TRBJ1-4; 10 bases fit TRBD1. The germline V gene encodes CDR1 SGHKS and CDR2 YYEKEE (reference sequence). The CDR3 contains 18 residues. V shed 3 bases, J shed 4 bases, and the junction held 12 bases outside the gene matches.

As to this clone: It is likely a read error, because the conserved phenylalanine at the end of the CDR3 is missing. The DNA is omitted, as the CDR3 cannot be located on it reliably, and the CDR3 follows TCRdb's listing. The rearrangement uses TRBV21-1 and TRBJ1-4. TRBV21-1 is an annotated pseudogene. With termini counted, the CDR3 has 9 amino acids. The CDR3: CASRGGGRL.

The chain combines TRBV6-5 with TRBJ2-2; D possibly corresponds to TRBD1 (5 bases). The CDR3 runs 11 residues. V lost 7 bases and J 6 bases, leaving 6 bases between the germline ends. Per the germline V gene, CDR1 is MNHEY and CDR2 is SVGAGI. DNA of the CDR3: TGTGCCAGCAAGGGGCCCGGGGAGCTGTTTTTT. This sequence encodes CASKGPGELFF.

CDR3 protein: CASSRDRGANYGYTF. CDR3 DNA sequence: TGTGCCAGCAGTAGAGACAGGGGGGCGAACTATGGCTACACCTTC. J is TRBJ1-2 and V is TRBV2; TRBD1 agrees at 9 bases. The J segment lost 2 bases and the V segment lost 5 bases, leaving 6 bases of the junction unmatched. Germline values: CDR1 SNHLY, CDR2 FYNNEI. This CDR3 has 15 amino acids.

The chain employs TRBV10-3 and TRBJ1-5; the D gene is possibly TRBD1 (5 bases). The V and J ends lost 4 bases and 3 bases respectively, with 7 bases between them. Germline V gene data show CDR1 as ENHRY and CDR2 as SYGVKD. The CDR3 spans 13 residues. This chain's CDR3 is CAISGDYNQPQHF. The CDR3 DNA is TGTGCCATCAGTGGGGACTACAATCAGCCCCAGCATTTT.

The CDR3 loop reads CASSFQQGGPGTDTQYF. Here the CDR3 DNA reads TGTGCCAGCAGTTTCCAACAGGGCGGGCCGGGCACAGATACGCAGTATTTT. This sequence joins TRBV28 and TRBJ2-3; D is possibly TRBD1 (6 bases). The CDR3 has 17 amino acids. The germline V gene encodes CDR1 MDHEN and CDR2 SYDVKM. V lost 3 bases to trimming and J lost 1 base, with 17 bases between them.

V usage is TRBV7-9 and J usage is TRBJ1-2; D remains unclear. V dropped 2 bases and J dropped 3 bases, with 10 bases sitting between them. The V gene's germline CDR1 is SEHNR and CDR2 FQNEAQ (reference sequence). The CDR3 is 14 residues long. This chain's CDR3 is CASSLNQEDYGYTF. The CDR3 nucleotides are TGTGCCAGCAGCTTAAACCAGGAGGACTATGGCTACACCTTC.

This chain links TRBV27 with TRBJ2-4, with no clear D. The germline gives CDR1 MNHEY, CDR2 SMNVEV (reference sequence). Trimming removed 8 bases from V and 2 bases from J, with 7 bases in between. CDR3 size: 12 residues. CDR3 in amino acids: CASHSSKNIQYF. As DNA, the CDR3 is TGTGCCAGCCACAGCTCCAAAAACATTCAGTACTTC.

This rearrangement joins TRBV16 to TRBJ1-5, with D uncertain. This CDR3 is 13 amino acids long. V was pared by 2 bases and J by 8 bases, with 10 bases between. The germline gives CDR1 KGHSY, CDR2 FQNENV. CDR3 nucleotides: TGTGCCAGCAGCCAAGGCAGTCAAGAGCCCCAGCATTTT. Translated: CASSQGSQEPQHF. Filled out from reference TRBV16 and TRBJ1-5, the complete variable domain reads GEEVAQTPKHLVRGEGQKAKLYCAPIKGHSYVFWYQQVLKNEFKFLISFQNENVFDETGMPKERFSAKCLPNSPCSLEIQATKLEDSAVYFCASSQGSQEPQHFGDGTRLSIL.

The V and J genes are TRBV2 and TRBJ1-5; perhaps TRBD1 as D (6 bases). Trimming removed 6 bases at V and 2 bases at J, with 23 bases between. CDR3 length: 18 amino acids. Germline V gene data show CDR1 as SNHLY and CDR2 as FYNNEI. CDR3 DNA sequence: TGTGCCAGCAGGGTCGGACAGAGGGGGTGGGTGGGCAATCAGCCCCAGCATTTT. The encoded protein is CASRVGQRGWVGNQPQHF.

CDR3 in amino acids: CASSLTETGPHGYTF. In DNA form, the CDR3 reads TGTGCCAGCAGCTTAACGGAAACAGGGCCCCATGGCTACACCTTC. The chain uses TRBV11-1 and TRBJ1-2, with TRBD1 as a possible D gene (6 bases). This CDR3 has 15 amino acids. V gave up 2 bases and J gave up 6 bases, with 16 bases separating them. Germline V CDR1 and CDR2: SGHAT, FQDESV (reference sequence).

The chain links TRBV27 to TRBJ1-4; 11 bases are shared with TRBD1. The trim removed 2 bases at V and 3 bases at J, leaving 5 bases unmatched. This CDR3 comprises 17 residues. In germline, CDR1 is MNHEY, CDR2 SMNVEV (reference sequence). CDR3 coding DNA: TGTGCCAGCAGTTTAAAGGACAGGGGGCATGCTAATGAAAAACTGTTTTTT. Protein sequence: CASSLKDRGHANEKLFF.

The table lists this clone with a few counts. This chain's CDR3 is CASSLGNTGYEQYF. Here the CDR3 DNA reads TGTGCCAGCAGCTTAGGAAATACAGGGTACGAGCAGTACTTC. The V and J genes are TRBV7-8 and TRBJ2-7, with D possibly matching TRBD1 (6 bases). Germline V gene lookup returns CDR1 SGHVS and CDR2 FQNEAQ. V was trimmed by 1 base and J by 4 bases, leaving 11 bases between them. This CDR3 has 14 amino acids.

This clone was picked up one time. V gene TRBV5-4 combines with J gene TRBJ2-7; tentative D call: TRBD2 (5 bases). V lost 1 base, J lost 7 bases, and 15 bases lay in between. Germline CDR1 is SGHNT and CDR2 is YYREEE (reference sequence). The CDR3 covers 14 residues. CDR3 sequence: CASSLLGSSGEQYF. In DNA, the CDR3 is TGTGCCAGCAGCTTGTTAGGGTCGTCGGGAGAGCAGTACTTC.

The rearrangement joins TRBV19 to TRBJ2-1; 12 nucleotides match TRBD2. The trim removed 6 bases at V and 6 bases at J, leaving 3 bases unmatched. The CDR3 loop spans 14 amino acids. Germline V gene lookup returns CDR1 LNHDA and CDR2 SQIVND (reference sequence). The CDR3 DNA is TGTGCCAGTAGGACTAGCGGGAGTATCAATGAGCAGTTCTTC. As protein: CASRTSGSINEQFF.

The V call is TRBV10-3, the J call TRBJ2-7, with 9 positions matching TRBD1. The CDR3 covers 15 residues. The trim removed 2 bases at V and 6 bases at J, leaving 8 bases unmatched. The germline V gene encodes CDR1 ENHRY and CDR2 SYGVKD. Written as DNA, the CDR3 is TGTGCCATCAGTGAGCCGGGACAGGGTTTAGCCGAGCAGTACTTC. Protein product: CAISEPGQGLAEQYF.

The chain is built from TRBV10-3 and TRBJ2-6, with 10 bases that match TRBD1. The ends lost 2 bases at V and 4 bases at J; junction bases unmatched: 11. Per the germline V gene, CDR1 is ENHRY and CDR2 is SYGVKD. The CDR3 length is 19 residues. CDR3 nucleotides: TGTGCCATCAGTGAGGAACCGGGACAGGGGTCGTCGGGGGCCAACGTCCTGACTTTC. It specifies CAISEEPGQGSSGANVLTF.

This clone was seen only once. CDR3 nucleotides: TGTGCCAGCAGCCAAGAGTATTATGGGACTAGCGGGAGGGTTGAGCAGTTCTTC. Protein sequence: CASSQEYYGTSGRVEQFF. J is TRBJ2-1 and V is TRBV4-2; TRBD2 agrees at 16 bases. The junction had 8 bases not matched to a gene; V was cut back by 0 bases and J by 9 bases. The CDR3 is 18 amino acids. Per the germline V gene, CDR1 is LGHNA and CDR2 is YNFKEQ.

This clone was seen a few times. CDR3 protein: CASSPRDRGYGYTF. CDR3 nucleotides: TGTGCCAGCAGTCCCAGGGACAGGGGGTATGGCTACACCTTC. The gene calls are TRBV6-6 and TRBJ1-2; 11 bases are a match to TRBD1. V shed 5 bases, J shed 5 bases, and the junction held 4 bases outside the gene matches. Germline V CDR1 and CDR2: MNHNY, SVGAGI (reference sequence). The CDR3 is 14 amino acids.

The V call is TRBV13, the J call TRBJ2-7; D gene uncertain. CDR1 PRHDT and CDR2 FYEKMQ come from the germline V gene (reference sequence). The germline V and J ends were trimmed by 1 base and 2 bases, with 6 bases remaining between them. CDR3 length: 13 residues. The CDR3 DNA is TGTGCCAGCAGCTTAGACCTAGCCTACGAGCAGTACTTC. Protein sequence: CASSLDLAYEQYF.

The V call is TRBV6-1, the J call TRBJ2-4, with D unresolved. The CDR3 has 13 amino acids. Germline V gene sequence: CDR1 MNHNS, CDR2 SASEGT. V was trimmed by 8 bases and J by 8 bases, leaving 16 bases between them. CDR3 nucleotides: TGTGCCAGCTCCCTCACGGCCACAGACATTCAGTACTTC. Its translation is CASSLTATDIQYF.

The gene calls are TRBV4-1 and TRBJ2-3, with TRBD1 matching 7 bases. The V segment lost 1 base and the J segment 3 bases; nucleotides outside the gene matches: 16. The germline gives CDR1 MGHRA, CDR2 YSYEKL. The CDR3 covers 19 residues. The CDR3: CASSQGAARQGTRTDTQYF. DNA of the CDR3: TGCGCCAGCAGCCAAGGGGCCGCCCGACAGGGTACCAGGACAGATACGCAGTATTTT.

The chain is built from TRBV19 and TRBJ1-1; D ambiguous. The ends were cut back, 4 bases at V and 4 bases at J, with 16 bases in the middle. The CDR3 contains 15 residues. Germline CDR1 LNHDA, CDR2 SQIVND (reference sequence). The CDR3 spells CASSTPSAGGTEAFF. The CDR3 DNA follows: TGTGCCAGTAGTACCCCTTCGGCGGGAGGCACTGAAGCTTTCTTT.